This T cell receptor beta chain was identified in a study of shared clonotypes between healthy human individuals. Points from the study as a whole: An effect of sequencing depth on clonotype sharing among donors was expected. Blood was the only sampled material, and tissue repertoires likely differ.

This clone was detected once. No antigen is known for it. The CDR3 extends over 15 amino acids. Trimming took 4 bases from V and 6 from J, leaving 15 bases between them. Germline CDR1 and CDR2: SGHTA and FQGTGA. Every contributor of samples was a Caucasian grown-up residing in Nashville, Tennessee. Original data processing: Filtering differed since immunoSEQ provided only junctions, with no quality scores. Some clones are missing from TCRdb's copy, which holds only in-frame ones; the method was immunoSEQ multiplex PCR. From that table come the V and J calls and clone size; the DNA was used to work out D and trimming. In the table there are 450,000 to 550,000 clones, about four fifths of which are singletons.

This receptor was identified in a woman aged 40-49 years in good health. Some clones in this sample may be carry-over from other donors' samples. Sequences were obtained from PBMCs. The chain employs TRBV7-3 and TRBJ1-4; D gene ambiguous. CDR3 sequence: CASSSTGARDEKLFF. Here the CDR3 DNA reads TGTGCCAGCAGCTCTACCGGAGCAAGGGATGAAAAACTGTTTTTT.